This TCR beta chain came from a study of tumor-infiltrating lymphocytes in primary liver carcinoma. In the study overall: The five patients, who were men and women, ranged in age from 30 to 69 years.

This clonotype appeared many times. Researchers drew blood RNA from unsorted whole blood and extracted germline DNA as well. Investigators obtained 3.5 to 4.5 milliliters of peripheral blood ahead of surgery. The ends were cut back, 5 bases at V and 8 bases at J, with 16 bases in the middle. The CDR3 covers 15 residues. Germline V gene lookup returns CDR1 SGHAT and CDR2 FQNNGV. Constant-region priming of around 500 ng total RNA yielded TCR beta cDNA. ARM-PCR, slightly modified, supplied the TCR beta libraries through three nested multiplex PCR rounds. In the first two PCR rounds, TRBV1-TRBV30 forward primers were paired with a C-beta reverse primer, and each round lasted approximately 9 cycles. TCRdb reprocessed the multiplex PCR reads via MiXCR and lists one record per CDR3 protein. The table lists about 200,000 distinct CDR3 sequences, 65% of them singletons.

J is TRBJ1-6 and V is TRBV11-2; TRBD1 is a possible D gene (6 bases). This clonotype originated in a woman aged 55-70 years with primary liver carcinoma and hepatitis B virus infection. Material for sequencing was peripheral blood. Here the CDR3 reads CASSPLGGGDSPLHF. The DNA for the CDR3 is TGTGCCAGCAGCCCCCTGGGGGGCGGGGATTCACCCCTCCACTTT.